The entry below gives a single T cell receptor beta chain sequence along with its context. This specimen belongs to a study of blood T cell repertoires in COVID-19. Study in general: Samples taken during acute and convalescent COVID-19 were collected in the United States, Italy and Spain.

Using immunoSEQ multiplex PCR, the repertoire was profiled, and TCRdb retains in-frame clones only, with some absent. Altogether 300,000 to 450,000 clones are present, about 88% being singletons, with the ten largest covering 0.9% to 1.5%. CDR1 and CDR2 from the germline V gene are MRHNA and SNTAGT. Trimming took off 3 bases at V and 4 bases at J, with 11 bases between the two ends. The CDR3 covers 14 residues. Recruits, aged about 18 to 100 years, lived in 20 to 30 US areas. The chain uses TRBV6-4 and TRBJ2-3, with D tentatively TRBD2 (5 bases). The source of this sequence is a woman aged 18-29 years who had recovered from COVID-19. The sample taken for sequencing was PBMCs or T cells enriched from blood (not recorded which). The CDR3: CASSEKGEADTQYF. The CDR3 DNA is TGTGCCAGCAGTGAGAAGGGAGAAGCAGATACGCAGTATTTT.